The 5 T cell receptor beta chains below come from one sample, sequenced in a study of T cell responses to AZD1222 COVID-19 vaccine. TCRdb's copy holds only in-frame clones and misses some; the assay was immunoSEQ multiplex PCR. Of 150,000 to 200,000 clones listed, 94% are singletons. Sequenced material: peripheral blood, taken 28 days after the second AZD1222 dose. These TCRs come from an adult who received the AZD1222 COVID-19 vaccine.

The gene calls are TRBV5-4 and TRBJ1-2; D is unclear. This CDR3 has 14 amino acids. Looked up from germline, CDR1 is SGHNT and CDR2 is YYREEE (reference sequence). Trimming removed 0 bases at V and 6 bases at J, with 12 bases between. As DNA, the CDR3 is TGTGCCAGCAGCTTGGTTGAGGGAGGTCATGGCTACACCTTC. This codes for CASSLVEGGHGYTF.

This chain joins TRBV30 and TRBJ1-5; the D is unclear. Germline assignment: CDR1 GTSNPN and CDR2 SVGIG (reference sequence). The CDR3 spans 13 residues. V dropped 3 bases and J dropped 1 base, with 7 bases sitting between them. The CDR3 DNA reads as TGTGCCTGGAGACAGAGCAGCAATCAGCCCCAGCATTTT. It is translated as CAWRQSSNQPQHF. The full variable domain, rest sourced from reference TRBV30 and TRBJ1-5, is SQTIHQWPATLVQPVGSPLSLECTVEGTSNPNLYWYRQAAGRGLQLLFYSVGIGQISSEVPQNLSASRPQDRQFILSSKKLLLSDSGFYLCAWRQSSNQPQHFGDGTRLSIL.

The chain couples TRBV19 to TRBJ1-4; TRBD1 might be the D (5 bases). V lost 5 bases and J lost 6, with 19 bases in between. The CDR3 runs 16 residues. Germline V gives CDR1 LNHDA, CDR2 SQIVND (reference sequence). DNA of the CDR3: TGTGCCAGTAGTGTAGGGACGGTCGGGGCTTATGAAAAACTGTTTTTT. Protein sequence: CASSVGTVGAYEKLFF. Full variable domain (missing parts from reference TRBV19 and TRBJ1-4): DGGITQSPKYLFRKEGQNVTLSCEQNLNHDAMYWYRQDPGQGLRLIYYSQIVNDFQKGDIAEGYSVSREKKESFPLTVTSAQKNPTAFYLCASSVGTVGAYEKLFFGSGTQLSVL.

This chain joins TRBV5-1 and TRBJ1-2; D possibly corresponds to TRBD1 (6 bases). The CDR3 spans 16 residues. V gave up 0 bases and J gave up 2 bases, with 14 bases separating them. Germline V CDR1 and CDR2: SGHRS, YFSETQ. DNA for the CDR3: TGCGCCAGCAGCTTGGCCGAACAGGGAGGCAACTATGGCTACACCTTC. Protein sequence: CASSLAEQGGNYGYTF.

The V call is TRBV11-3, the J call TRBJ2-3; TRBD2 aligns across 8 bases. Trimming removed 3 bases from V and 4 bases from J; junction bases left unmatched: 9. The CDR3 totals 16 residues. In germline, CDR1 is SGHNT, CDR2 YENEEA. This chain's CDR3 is CASSLGSGRGADTQYF. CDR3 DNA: TGTGCCAGCAGCTTGGGAAGCGGGAGAGGGGCAGATACGCAGTATTTT.